The 23 T cell receptor beta chains in this list originate from one sample, sequenced in a study of T cell responses to AZD1222 COVID-19 vaccine (dated by TCRdb to the early 2020s). The method behind the library was the immunoSEQ multiplex PCR assay. As stored in TCRdb, this immuneACCESS dataset retains in-frame rearrangements with V and J assigned. A fraction of the clones does not appear; measured against another copy, unresolved V genes explain less than half of the discrepancy, and the remainder lacks a known reason. Across this sample there are approximately 150,000 clones, with 93% seen only once. Over 0.8% of the sample lies in the top ten. The meaning of the sample's time point label: baseline before first vaccination. The sequencing here drew on peripheral blood, taken on day 0 of AZD1222 vaccination. The receptor source for this set is an adult in good health.

On this clone itself: The junction differs from germline at one of its ends, possibly a read error. This chain's CDR3 is CASSEDRVSREKLFF. CDR3 nucleotides: TGTGCCAGCAGCGAAGACAGGGTTAGCAGGGAAAAACTGTTTTTT. The gene calls are TRBV6-1 and TRBJ1-4; 7 bases map to TRBD1. Germline V lookup: CDR1 MNHNS, CDR2 SASEGT. CDR3 length: 15 amino acids.

The genes are TRBV12-5 and TRBJ1-1; D unclear. Trimming removed 4 bases from V and 0 bases from J, with 12 bases in between. This CDR3 region has 15 residues. Germline CDR1 LGHNT, CDR2 FRNRAP. CDR3: CASGSAGFMNTEAFF. The CDR3 nucleotides are TGTGCTAGTGGTTCGGCAGGATTCATGAACACTGAAGCTTTCTTT.

The gene calls are TRBV2 and TRBJ1-2; tentatively, D is TRBD1 (6 bases). From germline, CDR1 is SNHLY and CDR2 FYNNEI. The ends were cut back, 2 bases at V and 8 bases at J, with 15 bases in the middle. This CDR3 region has 14 residues. As DNA, the CDR3 is TGTGCCAGCAGTGAAATGGGGGCCCCGGACGGCTACACCTTC. This encodes CASSEMGAPDGYTF.

This sequence joins TRBV2 and TRBJ2-5; TRBD1 matches at 7 bases. The CDR3 totals 12 residues. J was trimmed by 2 bases and V by 10 bases; bases with no gene match: 4. CDR1 and CDR2 (germline): SNHLY, FYNNEI. The CDR3: CATRDSQETQYF. The CDR3 nucleotides are TGTGCCACCCGGGACAGTCAAGAGACCCAGTACTTC.

The chain couples TRBV3-1 (or the pseudogene TRBV3-2) to TRBJ1-2; D not certain. Trimming shortened V by 3 bases and J by 3 bases, and 11 bases separated the two germline ends. The CDR3 is 14 residues long. Germline CDR1 is LGHDT and CDR2 is YNNKEL (reference sequence). In DNA, the CDR3 is TGTGCCAGCAGCCAGGGGAACTGGGACTATGGCTACACCTTC. This encodes CASSQGNWDYGYTF.

V gene TRBV12-3 or TRBV12-4 combines with J gene TRBJ1-3, with D unclear. Trimming left V 3 bases short and J 8 bases short, with 8 bases between. This CDR3 is 12 amino acids long. Here the CDR3 reads CASSLPHHTIYF. As DNA, the CDR3 is TGTGCCAGCAGTTTGCCCCACCACACCATATATTTT.

The V gene is TRBV6-5, the J gene TRBJ1-2; D is ambiguous. Trimming left V 6 bases short and J 7 bases short, with 15 bases between. The CDR3 contains 13 residues. Germline CDR1 and CDR2: MNHEY and SVGAGI. In nucleotides, the CDR3 is TGTGCCAGCAGCGACCCCGGAGGGTTTGGCTACACCTTC. Its protein product is CASSDPGGFGYTF.

The chain combines TRBV21-1 with TRBJ1-2. TRBV21-1 is tagged as a pseudogene. The CDR3 runs 14 residues. The DNA of the CDR3 is TGTGCCAGCAGCACTGCGGGGGTAAACTATGGCTACACCTTC. Amino acid sequence: CASSTAGVNYGYTF.

The chain is built from TRBV7-2 and TRBJ2-7, with D perhaps given as TRBD1 or TRBD2 (5 bases each). The CDR3 totals 16 residues. The germline V gene has CDR1 SGHTA and CDR2 FQGNSA. Trimming pared 0 bases from V and 7 bases from J, leaving 19 bases between. This CDR3 reads CASSLAPRDRRSEQYF. The CDR3 nucleotides are TGTGCCAGCAGCTTAGCGCCCCGGGACCGCCGTTCAGAGCAGTACTTC.

The rearrangement joins TRBV7-9 to TRBJ2-3; D gene unclear. The length of the CDR3 is 16 residues. Germline assignment: CDR1 SEHNR and CDR2 FQNEAQ (reference sequence). V lost 2 bases, J lost 3 bases, and 15 bases lay in between. The DNA for the CDR3 is TGTGCCAGCAGCTTATTTTCCGCGTGGGTGACAGATACGCAGTATTTT. This sequence encodes CASSLFSAWVTDTQYF.

This chain joins TRBV6-6 and TRBJ2-2; no clear D. CDR1 and CDR2 (germline): MNHNY, SVGAGI (reference sequence). CDR3 length: 13 amino acids. V shed 2 bases and J shed 7 bases, with 8 bases lying between them. The CDR3 spells CASSYVGNGELFF. The CDR3 bases are TGTGCCAGCAGTTACGTAGGGAACGGGGAGCTGTTTTTT.

CDR3 DNA sequence: TGCGCCAGCAGCTTGGTCCCTCCTAAATGGCAGGGTAAGAACACTGAAGCTTTCTTT. Its protein is CASSLVPPKWQGKNTEAFF. The rearrangement joins TRBV5-1 to TRBJ1-1, with TRBD1 as a possible D gene (5 bases). The CDR3 runs 19 residues. Per the germline V gene, CDR1 is SGHRS and CDR2 is YFSETQ. Trimming removed 0 bases from V and 1 base from J, with 22 bases in between.

The rearrangement links TRBV5-4 to TRBJ2-4; perhaps TRBD2 as D (5 bases). CDR3 length: 13 amino acids. V shed 4 bases and J shed 6 bases, with 11 bases lying between them. Germline V gene lookup returns CDR1 SGHNT and CDR2 YYREEE (reference sequence). In DNA, the CDR3 is TGTGCCAGCAGCCCACCGGGGTTAAACATTCAGTACTTC. Translated, it gives CASSPPGLNIQYF. Based on the CDR3 plus reference TRBV5-4 and TRBJ2-4, the full variable domain is ETGVTQSPTHLIKTRGQQVTLRCSSQSGHNTVSWYQQALGQGPQFIFQYYREEENGRGNFPPRFSGLQFPNYSSELNVNALELDDSALYLCASSPPGLNIQYFGAGTRLSVL.

The chain is built from TRBV2 and TRBJ2-3; no firm D call. The CDR3 length is 13 residues. V was shortened by 2 bases and J by 7 bases, with 10 bases between the two germline ends. Germline CDR1 is SNHLY and CDR2 is FYNNEI. This CDR3 reads CASSEHAGYTQYF. CDR3 nucleotides: TGTGCCAGCAGTGAACACGCCGGGTATACGCAGTATTTT.

This chain connects TRBV7-9 to TRBJ2-1; D uncertain. Germline V gene sequence: CDR1 SEHNR, CDR2 FQNEAQ (reference sequence). The CDR3 runs 12 residues. V was shortened by 5 bases and J by 10 bases, with 12 bases between the two germline ends. CDR3 sequence: CASSDGVGEQFF. In DNA form, the CDR3 reads TGTGCCAGCAGCGATGGGGTGGGGGAGCAGTTCTTC.

The chain combines TRBV3-1 (or the pseudogene TRBV3-2) with TRBJ1-1; D is unclear. Germline CDR1 and CDR2: LGHDT and YNNKEL (reference sequence). Between the trimmed V and J ends, which lost 1 base and 3 bases, there was a span of 9 bases. The CDR3 is made up of 14 amino acids. The CDR3: CASSQVSGYTEAFF. The CDR3 coding sequence is TGTGCCAGCAGCCAAGTATCGGGGTACACTGAAGCTTTCTTT.

The chain carries TRBV4-1 and TRBJ1-2; D is perhaps TRBD1 (5 bases). The CDR3 spans 14 residues. CDR1 is MGHRA and CDR2 is YSYEKL in the germline V gene. V was shortened by 0 bases and J by 7 bases, with 12 bases between the two germline ends. Here the CDR3 DNA reads TGCGCCAGCAGCCAAGACAGGGACGGCAGTGGCTACACCTTC. Protein product: CASSQDRDGSGYTF.

The chain recombines TRBV10-3 with TRBJ1-1, with D unclear. The CDR3 totals 12 residues. Germline CDR1 ENHRY, CDR2 SYGVKD. V was pared by 4 bases and J by 9 bases, with 12 bases between. The CDR3 DNA is TGTGCCATCAGTGGCTGGACGGATCAAGCTTTCTTT. Residues: CAISGWTDQAFF.

The J gene is TRBJ1-1, the V gene TRBV7-9; the D gene is possibly TRBD1 (5 bases). Trimming took 5 bases from V and 0 from J, leaving 19 bases between them. The CDR3 consists of 17 residues. Germline V gene data show CDR1 as SEHNR and CDR2 as FQNEAQ (reference sequence). The CDR3 DNA reads TGTGCCAGCAGCGCCCGGGGGGGACGACTGATGAACACTGAAGCTTTCTTT. This translates into CASSARGGRLMNTEAFF.

In this sample, this clone turned up once. The chain joins TRBV3-1 (or the pseudogene TRBV3-2) to TRBJ2-7; 7 bases align to TRBD1. CDR1 and CDR2 (germline): LGHDT, YNNKEL (reference sequence). Trimming took 1 base from V and 5 from J; bases not matched to a gene: 5. This CDR3 region has 14 residues. The CDR3 reads CASSQGETGNEQYF. The CDR3 DNA reads TGTGCCAGCAGCCAAGGAGAGACAGGGAACGAGCAGTACTTC.

The chain recombines TRBV11-3 with TRBJ1-1; D uncertain. The CDR3 sequence is 13 residues long. The V end was cut by 7 bases, the J end by 3 bases, with 12 bases between. From germline, CDR1 is SGHNT and CDR2 YENEEA. For the CDR3, the DNA is TGTGCCAGCAACGAAGATATAGACACTGAAGCTTTCTTT. Amino acid sequence: CASNEDIDTEAFF.

J is TRBJ2-7 and V is TRBV2; perhaps TRBD2 as D (6 bases). This CDR3 has 11 amino acids. Trimming cost V 6 bases and J 11 bases, with 14 bases left between them. The V gene's germline CDR1 is SNHLY and CDR2 FYNNEI. CDR3 nucleotide sequence: TGTGCCAGCAGGGGGGGACCCTTCAAGTACTTC. This translates into CASRGGPFKYF.

The rearrangement joins TRBV7-8 to TRBJ2-7; D remains ambiguous. The CDR3 loop spans 14 amino acids. CDR1 is SGHVS, CDR2 FQNEAQ, per germline. Trimming removed 1 base from V and 2 bases from J, with 9 bases in between. This CDR3 reads CASSLVGGPYEQYF. For the CDR3, the DNA is TGTGCCAGCAGCTTAGTCGGCGGACCCTACGAGCAGTACTTC.